This TCR beta chain came from a study of blood T cell repertoires in COVID-19 (dated by TCRdb to about 2020). At the level of the whole study: Collaborator samples came from the United States, Italy and Spain and covered acute and convalescent phases of COVID-19. The prospective study material was composed of cDNA or gDNA derived from T cells, B-cell-depleted T cells, or PBMCs. The samples were drawn from two sources: the first 160 participants of the ongoing ImmuneRACE study, and about 1,300 subjects contributed by 6 global collaborators. The repertoires were released in a freely available public database intended as a resource for research on the immune response to SARS-CoV-2. HLA class I and class II types, where available, came from metadata supplied by the sample provider rather than from assay-based typing. Deeply sampled blood TCRbeta repertoires from subjects exposed to, actively infected with, or recovered from COVID-19 were included in the dataset. Nearly every sample came with metadata listing a de-identified subject ID, COVID-19 status, age in years and sex. Study-wide findings and limitations: The amount of clinical and demographic metadata varied by source and participant and was provided uncurated.

The CDR3 runs 15 residues from the cysteine to the phenylalanine. Only the CDR3 DNA is retained, 45 bases long and in frame from the first base. CDR1 LGHDT and CDR2 YNNKEL are derived from the germline V gene (reference sequence). Clipping removes 5 bases from V and 3 bases from J, with 5 as the unmatched junction base count. The immunoSEQ Assay, a bias-controlled multiplex PCR, was used to amplify TCRbeta CDR3 regions from genomic DNA. On the study's bioinformatics: Nucleated cell counts per sample were estimated from amplification of reference gene primers within the assay. To quantify the absolute abundance of each unique TCRbeta CDR3 rearrangement, sequence reads were collapsed and filtered. For each sample, productive Simpson clonality was calculated by taking the square root of Simpson's diversity index across productive rearrangements. Drawn from immuneACCESS, this table holds only the in-frame rearrangements with V and J called that TCRdb kept. Clones are partly lost; checked studies trace under half to an unresolved V gene and leave the rest unexplained. The V and J calls and clone size come from that table; D and trimming were worked out from the DNA. This sample is represented by about 90,000 clones; 80% of them were singletons. The top ten hold about a tenth of the sample.

Each collaborating institution followed its own protocols to collect whole blood in K2EDTA tubes. For TCRbeta analysis, collaborators shipped samples in one of three forms: frozen whole blood, isolated PBMCs, or DNA extracted from either of those sample types. As to this clone: Its antigen remains undetermined. No base quality information exists; no much larger clone differs at one position.

The clonotype originates from a woman in her 70s with acute or convalescent COVID-19. The rearrangement joined TRBV3-1 (or the pseudogene TRBV3-2) to TRBJ2-3; the central 10 bases match TRBD2. Sequencing was done on a sample of peripheral blood. The DNA sequence is given as TGTGCCAGCAGCTTGGGACTAGCGAGGACAGATACGCAGTATTTT. The resulting protein is CASSLGLARTDTQYF.